This T cell receptor (beta chain) was obtained from a study of CD8+CD57+ T cells in acquired aplastic anemia. Study-level background: Isolated CD4+ and CD8+ cells, once sorted, yielded DNA averaging around 3 ug.

Points on this clonotype: Its antigen remains unidentified.

CD8+CD57+ cell expansion, shown by flow cytometry, had occurred in the patients selected for sequencing. All patients were therapy-naive when blood was sampled. Study-wide results and limits: Patient and control CD8+ Simpson's diversity was not significantly different. Patients and controls shared 25 to 30 CD8+ CDR3 sequences.

There are 16 residues in the CDR3. Germline CDR1 is MGHDK and CDR2 is SYGVNS. Germline trimming cut 6 bases from V and 5 bases from J; bases unmatched to any gene: 11. Template material for TCR beta VDJ and CDR3 profiling consisted of genomic DNA. TCRdb re-derived calls from the reads in MiXCR, one entry per CDR3 protein. The sample includes about 150,000 distinct CDR3 sequences, 40% to 65% of them seen just once. This clonotype originated in a human donor with aplastic anemia. Sequencing was done on a sample of sorted CD4+, CD8+, or CD8+CD57+ T cells (not recorded which) from PBMCs. V and J are TRBV25-1 and TRBJ2-7, with 12 positions matching TRBD1. The CDR3 spells CASSLTPGTGGNEQYF. The CDR3 region has the DNA TGTGCCAGCAGCCTCACCCCCGGGACAGGGGGCAACGAGCAGTACTTC.